This T cell receptor (beta chain) was captured by sequencing in a study of human T cells and chemical hapten exposure. At the level of the study: Recorded diagnoses among the mostly female patients were alopecia areata, totalis or universalis.

Overall study findings and caveats: With DPC sensitization, TCRs exceeding 1 in 1000 frequency showed no change.

This clonotype showed up just a few times. Its antigen is as yet unknown. Via MiXCR, TCRdb re-called the RACE reads, giving one row per CDR3 protein. The table includes 300,000 to 450,000 distinct CDR3 sequences, 4% to 6% detected once. Time point denoted: pre-sensitization, week 0. Treatment meaning: therapeutic diphenylcyclopropenone sensitization with weekly scalp DPC. Trimming pared 7 bases from V and 4 bases from J, leaving 12 bases between. The CDR3 sequence is 13 residues long. The rearrangement uses TRBV12-3 or TRBV12-4 and TRBJ2-3; D is unresolved. Sequences were derived from whole blood, sampled in connection with sensitization to the hapten diphenylcyclopropenone (DPC). This TCR came from a woman between 45 and 60 years old with alopecia areata. Some clones in this sample may be carry-over from other donors' samples. The CDR3, as DNA: TGTGCCAGCAATTCCGTAGGCCCAGATACGCAGTATTTT. It translates to CASNSVGPDTQYF.